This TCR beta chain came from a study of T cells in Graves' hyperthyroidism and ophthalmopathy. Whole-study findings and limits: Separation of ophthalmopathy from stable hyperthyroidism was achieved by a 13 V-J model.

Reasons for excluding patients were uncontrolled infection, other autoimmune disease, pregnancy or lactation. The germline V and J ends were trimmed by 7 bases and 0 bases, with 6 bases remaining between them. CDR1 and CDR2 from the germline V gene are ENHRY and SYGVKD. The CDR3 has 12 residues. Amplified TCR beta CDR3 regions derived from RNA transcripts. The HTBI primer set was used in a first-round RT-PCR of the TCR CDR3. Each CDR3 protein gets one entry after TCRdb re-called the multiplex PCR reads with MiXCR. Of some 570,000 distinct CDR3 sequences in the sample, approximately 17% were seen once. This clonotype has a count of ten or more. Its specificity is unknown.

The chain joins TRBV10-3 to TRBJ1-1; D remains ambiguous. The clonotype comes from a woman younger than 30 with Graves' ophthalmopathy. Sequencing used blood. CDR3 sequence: CAIKGMNTEAFF. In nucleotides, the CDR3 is TGTGCCATCAAGGGAATGAACACTGAAGCTTTCTTT.